This T cell receptor beta chain came from a study of blood T cells in healthy people across ages. V lost 2 bases to trimming and J lost 3 bases; unmatched junction nucleotides: 7. Germline values: CDR1 MNHNS, CDR2 SASEGT. This CDR3 spans 16 amino acids. This clonotype was observed many times. A second PCR of roughly 7 to 11 cycles used a sample-barcoded 5' primer and a J-beta primer mix. Every single cDNA molecule received a tag from a template-switch adaptor with 12 random nucleotides. Sequencing yielded, for each sample, at least 2.5 million paired-end reads carrying CDR3. TCRdb fed the 5' RACE reads into MiXCR, producing one record per CDR3 protein. The sample contains 850,000 to 950,000 distinct CDR3 sequences, roughly 26% of which appear only once. The extraction recovered at least 5.5 micrograms of total RNA per sample.

What was sequenced was blood. The clonotype originates from a woman aged 80 or older in good health. The chain couples TRBV6-1 to TRBJ1-5; TRBD1 aligns across 7 bases. The CDR3 spells CASSEYPTGINQPQHF. The CDR3 bases are TGTGCCAGCAGTGAATACCCGACAGGGATCAATCAGCCCCAGCATTTT.